The rows below give T cell receptor beta chains drawn from one sample of a study of PD-1 blockade in mismatch repair-deficient tumors. Assay used: immunoSEQ multiplex PCR; TCRdb lists only in-frame clones, some missing. Counted here are 70,000 to 95,000 clones, 80% to 90% occurring once; the ten biggest clones make up around 5.5%. The sample here was peripheral blood, taken 44 weeks after starting pembrolizumab. These receptors came from an adult with mismatch repair-deficient cancer. Both conserved end residues are part of each CDR3. Fields, in order: J gene, clone size, D gene, V gene, CDR3 DNA, CDR3 protein. The D gene is left open where the match is weak. Rows give clone size only sometimes, using once, few, many, or a class for an expanded clone.

>TRBJ2-3|.|.|TRBV28
TGTGCCAGCAGCCCAACGATTCCCGGTAGCACAGATACGCAGTATTTT
CASSPTIPGSTDTQYF
>TRBJ1-2|few|.|TRBV18
TGTGCCAGCTCAACACGGGAACCCTATGGCTACACCTTC
CASSTREPYGYTF
>TRBJ1-5|once|TRBD1|TRBV19
TGTGCCAGTAGTAGCTGGACAGGGCCCATCCATCAGCCCCAGCATTTT
CASSSWTGPIHQPQHF
>TRBJ2-1|.|TRBD1|TRBV19
TGTGCCAGTAGTTCACAGGGGGCCTTCTCCTACAATGAGCAGTTCTTC
CASSSQGAFSYNEQFF
>TRBJ2-1|.|TRBD2|TRBV9
TGTGCCAGCAGCGTTGGGACTAGCTCAAGCTCCTACAATGAGCAGTTCTTC
CASSVGTSSSSYNEQFF
>TRBJ2-5|.|.|TRBV5-1
TGCGCCAGCCGCAGGGTGTGGGGCCAAGAGACCCAGTACTTC
CASRRVWGQETQYF
>TRBJ2-5|few|TRBD2|TRBV9
TGTGCCAGCAGCGTAACCAGTCTAGCGGGAGAGACCCAGTACTTC
CASSVTSLAGETQYF
>TRBJ2-1|.|.|TRBV6-5
TGTGCCAGCAGTTCCGGGGGAACCTCCTACAATGAGCAGTTCTTC
CASSSGGTSYNEQFF
>TRBJ1-1|once|.|TRBV18
TGTGCCAGCTCACCGGGATTGAACACTGAAGCTTTCTTT
CASSPGLNTEAFF
>TRBJ1-1|.|.|TRBV6-5
TGTGCCAGCAGTAGCACAGGGAACACTGAAGCTTTCTTT
CASSSTGNTEAFF
>TRBJ2-2|once|.|TRBV7-6
TGTGCCAGCAGCCGCCGTATTCCAGCTCCTTATACCGGGGAGCTGTTTTTT
CASSRRIPAPYTGELFF
>TRBJ2-3|once|.|TRBV27
TGTGCCAGCAGTATTACAGTAACTAGCACAGATACGCAGTATTTT
CASSITVTSTDTQYF
>TRBJ2-2|.|TRBD2|TRBV7-7
TGTGCTAGCAGCCCGCCAGCGGGAGGGCCAGGCACCGGGGAGCTGTTTTTT
CASSPPAGGPGTGELFF
>TRBJ2-7|.|.|TRBV4-2
TGTGCCAGCAGCCCCGGACTAAACGAGCAGTACTTC
CASSPGLNEQYF
>TRBJ1-1|.|.|TRBV5-5
TGTGCCAGCAGCTTGGATAGCGGGGGGCGGACTGAAGCTTTCTTT
CASSLDSGGRTEAFF
>TRBJ1-3|.|TRBD1|TRBV19
TGTGCCAGCACACAGGGGACCTCTGGAAACACCATATATTTT
CASTQGTSGNTIYF
>TRBJ2-1|.|.|TRBV12-5
TGTGCTAGTGGTTTGGTTGTAGGGAGGACCCCAACGGGGCATGAGCAGTTCTTC
CASGLVVGRTPTGHEQFF
>TRBJ1-4|.|.|TRBV18
TGTGCCAGCTCACCGTCGACAGAGGTCTTTCAAAAACTGTTTTTT
CASSPSTEVFQKLFF
>TRBJ2-1|.|TRBD2|TRBV4-2
TGTGCCAGCAGCCAAGCGGGACTAGCGGTTTACAATGAGCAGTTCTTC
CASSQAGLAVYNEQFF
>TRBJ2-1|.|TRBD2|TRBV12-5
TGTGCTAGTGTCGGACTAGCGGGAGGACCCAATGAGCAGTTCTTC
CASVGLAGGPNEQFF
>TRBJ2-7|.|TRBD1|TRBV9
TGTGCCAGCAGCGTGGCACCGGGACAGGGCGAGTACGAGCAGTACTTC
CASSVAPGQGEYEQYF
>TRBJ2-3|.|.|TRBV6-6
TGTGCCAGCAGTTACGAGGGGATGGGCACAGATACGCAGTATTTT
CASSYEGMGTDTQYF
>TRBJ2-6|.|TRBD1|TRBV4-1
TGCGCCAGCAGCCAGCCGGGACAGCTCTCTGGGGCCAACGTCCTGACTTTC
CASSQPGQLSGANVLTF
>TRBJ1-1|once|.|TRBV11-2
TGTGCCAGCAGCTTAGGACCGAACACTGAAGCTTTCTTT
CASSLGPNTEAFF
>TRBJ2-6|.|TRBD1|TRBV5-6
TGTGCCAGCAGCTTGGGGAACAGGGGCAACGTCCTGACTTTC
CASSLGNRGNVLTF
>TRBJ1-5|.|TRBD1|TRBV2
TGTGCCAGCAGCCTACAGGGGTTAAGCAATCAGCCCCAGCATTTT
CASSLQGLSNQPQHF
>TRBJ2-2|.|.|TRBV4-2
TGTGCCAGCAGCCAAGATCTTCGGTCCGGGGAGCTGTTTTTT
CASSQDLRSGELFF
>TRBJ2-1|.|TRBD1|TRBV5-8
TGTGCCAGCAGCACCTTACAGGGGTACAACAATGAGCAGTTCTTC
CASSTLQGYNNEQFF
>TRBJ2-1|once|.|TRBV27
TGTGCCAGCAGTTTGGCGGGGACAAATGAGCAGTTCTTC
CASSLAGTNEQFF
>TRBJ2-7|.|.|TRBV6-1
TGTGCCAGCAGTAGGACAGCGTTTCCCTACGAGCAGTACTTC
CASSRTAFPYEQYF
>TRBJ2-1|few|.|TRBV15
TGTGCCACCAGCAGAGTCCTGCTAGGGAATGAGCAGTTCTTC
CATSRVLLGNEQFF
>TRBJ2-3|.|.|TRBV5-1
TGCGCCAGCAGCGAAGTGGATGGCACAGATACGCAGTATTTT
CASSEVDGTDTQYF
>TRBJ2-3|.|.|TRBV11-3
TGTGCCAGCAGCCCCCGAGGGGGAGGGCCGGTAGATACGCAGTATTTT
CASSPRGGGPVDTQYF
>TRBJ2-2|.|TRBD1|TRBV19
TGTGCCAGTAGTATAGAGCCCGGGACAGCCGGGGAGCTGTTTTTT
CASSIEPGTAGELFF
>TRBJ2-4|few|.|TRBV5-6
TGTGCCAGCAGCTTGAGTCTCGAGACGCTAGCCAAAAACATTCAGTACTTC
CASSLSLETLAKNIQYF
>TRBJ2-2|once|.|TRBV7-3
TGTGCCAGCAGCTTGGATCCAAACACCGGGGAGCTGTTTTTT
CASSLDPNTGELFF
>TRBJ2-7|.|.|TRBV30
TGTGCCTGGAGTGTTGGTTCAGGATACGAGCAGTACTTC
CAWSVGSGYEQYF
>TRBJ2-1|.|.|TRBV5-4
TGTGCCAGCAGCTTGGGAACAGGGTGGGATGAGCAGTTCTTC
CASSLGTGWDEQFF
>TRBJ1-2|few|.|TRBV7-8
TGTGCCAGCAGCTTAGTTGGGTACGACAGAAACTATGGCTACACCTTC
CASSLVGYDRNYGYTF
>TRBJ2-5|.|.|TRBV7-9
TGTGCCAGCAGCTTAGCTGCGGACCAAGAGACCCAGTACTTC
CASSLAADQETQYF
>TRBJ2-7|.|.|TRBV7-2
TGTGCCAGCAGCCCGGGTCCATATGTCTCCTACGAGCAGTACTTC
CASSPGPYVSYEQYF
>TRBJ2-1|.|TRBD2|TRBV18
TGTGCCAGCTCACGAGGGACTAGCGGGACCTACAATGAGCAGTTCTTC
CASSRGTSGTYNEQFF
>TRBJ1-3|few|.|TRBV6-1
TGTGCCAGCAGTGGGGGACGGGTTTCTGGAAACACCATATATTTT
CASSGGRVSGNTIYF
>TRBJ2-7|.|TRBD1|TRBV9
TGTGCCAGCAGCGTAACAGGGGCCTCCTACGAGCAGTACTTC
CASSVTGASYEQYF
>TRBJ2-5|once|TRBD2|TRBV7-9
TGTGCCAGCAGGAAAGTGGGAGGGGAAGAGACCCAGTACTTC
CASRKVGGEETQYF
>TRBJ2-5|.|.|TRBV12-5
TGTGCTAGTGGTTTGGTACAGGTGGGAAGGATGGAGACCCAGTACTTC
CASGLVQVGRMETQYF
>TRBJ2-2|.|TRBD1|TRBV29-1
TGCAGCGTTGCCGAGACAGGGGGCATAGGCACCGGGGAGCTGTTTTTT
CSVAETGGIGTGELFF
>TRBJ1-2|.|.|TRBV4-3
TGCGCCAGCAGCCAAGATTGGAGGGTCTACGGCTACACCTTC
CASSQDWRVYGYTF
>TRBJ2-7|few|TRBD2|TRBV30
TGTGCCTGGAGGACGGGACTAGCGGGAGTGAGGGAGCAGTACTTC
CAWRTGLAGVREQYF
>TRBJ1-3|.|.|TRBV7-6
TGTGCCAGCAGCTCCTCAGCAGGGTGGGGAAACACCATATATTTT
CASSSSAGWGNTIYF
>TRBJ1-5|.|.|TRBV6-1
TGTGCCAGCAGGCACCGCCATTCGGATCAGCCCCAGCATTTT
CASRHRHSDQPQHF
>TRBJ2-1|.|TRBD1|TRBV5-1
TGCGCCAGCAGCTTGATGACAGGGGGTTCGATATACAATGAGCAGTTCTTC
CASSLMTGGSIYNEQFF
>TRBJ2-7|.|.|TRBV29-1
TGCAGCGCCATGGACAGCCCCTTCTTCTACGAGCAGTACTTC
CSAMDSPFFYEQYF
>TRBJ1-2|once|.|TRBV23-1
TGCGCCAGCAGTCAATCGTCAGGCTACACCTTC
CASSQSSGYTF
>TRBJ1-1|once|.|TRBV6-5
TGTGCCAGCAGACGAGAAAAATATGGTCACACTGAAGCTTTCTTT
CASRREKYGHTEAFF